These 15 T cell receptor beta chains originate from one sample sequenced in a study of cytomegalovirus exposure and HLA in healthy donors. Here immunoSEQ multiplex PCR was the method, and the copy in TCRdb shows in-frame clones only, minus some. The sample comprises about 160,000 clones, approximately 90% of which are singletons, and roughly 3% rests with the top ten. Sequences were obtained from PBMCs. These receptors were taken from a man aged 18 to 29 in good health and CMV-seronegative.

The V gene is TRBV28, the J gene TRBJ1-2; possible D gene TRBD1, 5 bases. CDR3 length: 13 residues. Germline CDR1 MDHEN, CDR2 SYDVKM. V gave up 4 bases and J gave up 2 bases, with 8 bases separating them. For the CDR3, the DNA is TGTGCCAGCAGTTGGGGGGGAAACTATGGCTACACCTTC. It specifies CASSWGGNYGYTF.

This clone was detected a few times. The rearrangement links TRBV2 to TRBJ1-4, with 7 bases fitting TRBD1. The ends lost 6 bases at V and 4 bases at J; junction bases unmatched: 5. CDR1 is SNHLY, CDR2 FYNNEI, per germline. The CDR3 loop spans 14 amino acids. CDR3 amino acids: CASREDRNNEKLFF. CDR3 DNA sequence: TGTGCCAGCAGGGAGGACAGGAATAATGAAAAACTGTTTTTT.

This clone appeared a single time. The J gene is TRBJ1-1, the V gene TRBV11-1, with no clear D. Per germline, CDR1 SGHAT and CDR2 FQDESV (reference sequence). The CDR3 contains 14 residues. Trimming shortened V by 5 bases and J by 1 base, and 11 bases separated the two germline ends. CDR3 residues: CASSLTAGNTEAFF. CDR3 sequence (DNA): TGTGCCAGCAGCCTCACGGCAGGGAACACTGAAGCTTTCTTT.

The gene calls are TRBV27 and TRBJ2-1; D is perhaps TRBD1 (6 bases). Per germline, CDR1 MNHEY and CDR2 SMNVEV (reference sequence). This CDR3 region has 15 residues. Trimming took off 8 bases at V and 4 bases at J, with 18 bases between the two ends. CDR3 amino acids: CASSKARDMYNEQFF. CDR3 nucleotide sequence: TGTGCCAGCTCTAAGGCACGGGACATGTACAATGAGCAGTTCTTC.

The CDR3 region is CASSPNTGSSYNEQFF. CDR3 sequence (DNA): TGTGCCAGCAGTCCGAATACAGGGAGCTCCTACAATGAGCAGTTCTTC. V and J are TRBV27 and TRBJ2-1, with a tentative D call TRBD1 (6 bases). The CDR3 length is 16 residues. V was pared by 5 bases and J by 0 bases, with 14 bases between. Germline V gene data show CDR1 as MNHEY and CDR2 as SMNVEV (reference sequence).

This sequence joins TRBV9 and TRBJ2-2; D uncertain. This CDR3 region has 13 residues. V dropped 3 bases and J dropped 0 bases, with 3 bases sitting between them. CDR1 is SGDLS and CDR2 is YYNGEE in the germline V gene. The chain's CDR3 is CASSGPNTGELFF. DNA of the CDR3: TGTGCCAGCAGCGGGCCGAACACCGGGGAGCTGTTTTTT.

This clone has a single count. The chain carries TRBV5-1 and TRBJ1-2, with 9 bases matching TRBD1. Per germline, CDR1 SGHRS and CDR2 YFSETQ. The CDR3 is 14 residues long. The V and J ends lost 3 bases and 6 bases, in that order; junction bases with no gene match: 6. The CDR3 loop reads CASSSSGTGNGYTF. The CDR3 coding sequence is TGCGCCAGCAGCTCCTCCGGGACAGGGAATGGCTACACCTTC.

This chain uses TRBV28 with TRBJ2-2; 7 nucleotides align to TRBD2. The trim removed 7 bases at V and 5 bases at J, leaving 10 bases unmatched. Germline V gene data show CDR1 as MDHEN and CDR2 as SYDVKM. This CDR3 spans 15 amino acids. The CDR3 region has the DNA TGTGCCAGCACCGCAACGGGGGGAGGAACCGGGGAGCTGTTTTTT. It translates to CASTATGGGTGELFF.

The chain carries TRBV27 and TRBJ2-7, with 14 positions matching TRBD2. V gave up 3 bases and J gave up 2 bases; unmatched junction bases: 3. CDR3 size: 16 residues. Germline CDR1 and CDR2: MNHEY and SMNVEV (reference sequence). The CDR3 protein is CASSFGLAGGPYEQYF. The DNA for the CDR3 is TGTGCCAGCAGTTTCGGACTAGCGGGAGGTCCCTACGAGCAGTACTTC.

The chain joins TRBV11-2 to TRBJ1-5, with D possibly TRBD1 on 5 matching bases. Germline loops: CDR1 SGHAT, CDR2 FQNNGV. Trimming stripped 0 bases from V and 6 bases from J, with 9 bases between. The CDR3 has 14 residues. CDR3 residues: CASSLDRVGQPQHF. CDR3 coding DNA: TGTGCCAGCAGCTTAGACAGGGTGGGTCAGCCCCAGCATTTT. The complete variable domain, with remaining parts taken from reference TRBV11-2 and TRBJ1-5, reads EAGVAQSPRYKIIEKRQSVAFWCNPISGHATLYWYQQILGQGPKLLIQFQNNGVVDDSQLPKDRFSAERLKGVDSTLKIQPAKLEDSAVYLCASSLDRVGQPQHFGDGTRLSIL.

J is TRBJ2-3 and V is TRBV5-1, with TRBD1 matching 7 bases. CDR1 is SGHRS, CDR2 YFSETQ, per germline. This CDR3 has 17 residues. V lost 2 bases to trimming and J lost 0 bases; unmatched junction nucleotides: 9. CDR3 loop: CASSLVNRGDSTDTQYF. The CDR3 DNA sequence: TGCGCCAGCAGCTTAGTAAACAGGGGTGATAGCACAGATACGCAGTATTTT. The full variable domain, rest sourced from reference TRBV5-1 and TRBJ2-3, is KAGVTQTPRYLIKTRGQQVTLSCSPISGHRSVSWYQQTPGQGLQFLFEYFSETQRNKGNFPGRFSGRQFSNSRSEMNVSTLELGDSALYLCASSLVNRGDSTDTQYFGPGTRLTVL.

The chain has TRBV13 and TRBJ1-5; 9 bases align to TRBD1. CDR1 PRHDT and CDR2 FYEKMQ come from the germline V gene (reference sequence). This CDR3 comprises 15 residues. The junction had 5 bases not matched to a gene; V was cut back by 5 bases and J by 3 bases. DNA for the CDR3: TGTGCCAGCAGCCTGGGACAGGGTAACAATCAGCCCCAGCATTTT. Protein: CASSLGQGNNQPQHF.

The chain couples TRBV10-3 to TRBJ1-6; D might be TRBD1 (5 bases). The V and J ends lost 6 bases and 7 bases respectively, with 19 bases between them. This CDR3 has 16 amino acids. The germline CDR1 and CDR2 sequences are ENHRY and SYGVKD. The CDR3 reads CAISRQGSLGNSPLHF. The DNA of the CDR3 is TGTGCCATCAGCAGGCAGGGTTCCCTTGGCAATTCACCCCTCCACTTT.

This chain links TRBV10-3 with TRBJ1-4, with 9 bases identical to TRBD1. Germline trimming cut 10 bases from V and 8 bases from J; bases unmatched to any gene: 8. The CDR3 contains 13 residues. Germline V gives CDR1 ENHRY, CDR2 SYGVKD. Here the CDR3 DNA reads TGTGCCAGCACAGGGGGCGGCTTGGAAAAACTGTTTTTT. Translating it yields CASTGGGLEKLFF.

The chain employs TRBV5-1 and TRBJ1-4, with 9 bases fitting TRBD1. CDR1 and CDR2 from the germline V gene are SGHRS and YFSETQ. The V and J ends lost 4 bases and 7 bases, in that order; junction bases with no gene match: 5. The CDR3 is made up of 14 amino acids. The CDR3 is CASSLGQGSEKLFF. The CDR3 DNA follows: TGCGCCAGCAGCCTGGGACAGGGCAGTGAAAAACTGTTTTTT.